This is a list of T cell receptor beta chains from one sample in a study of cytomegalovirus exposure and HLA in healthy donors. Data came from immunoSEQ multiplex PCR; TCRdb stores just in-frame clones and leaves some out. Of around 200,000 clones listed, about four fifths were seen once; the top ten hold roughly a tenth. The sequenced material came from PBMCs. The receptors originated from a woman in her fifties or sixties in good health and CMV-seropositive. The CDR3 runs from the conserved cysteine through the conserved F or W. D genes are given only for firm matches. Size is stated for part of the rows, as once, few or many counts, or as a class when the clone is expanded.

V: TRBV28
D: TRBD1
J: TRBJ1-2
size: -
CDR3: CASSPYLTGTLGGYTF
DNA: TGTGCCAGCAGTCCGTATTTGACAGGGACCCTCGGTGGCTACACCTTC

V: TRBV25-1
D: -
J: TRBJ2-7
size: -
CDR3: CASSALDSYEQYF
DNA: TGTGCCAGCAGTGCCCTAGACAGCTACGAGCAGTACTTC

V: TRBV5-4
D: -
J: TRBJ2-2
size: -
CDR3: CASSYIATRTGELFF
DNA: TGTGCCAGCAGCTATATAGCTACGCGGACCGGGGAGCTGTTTTTT

V: TRBV6-5
D: TRBD1
J: TRBJ1-5
size: -
CDR3: CASSPDRVNQPQHF
DNA: TGTGCCAGCAGCCCCGACAGGGTCAATCAGCCCCAGCATTTT

V: TRBV28
D: -
J: TRBJ1-2
size: -
CDR3: CASSSPRGNGYTF
DNA: TGTGCCAGCAGCTCGCCCAGGGGAAACGGCTACACCTTC

V: TRBV6-5
D: -
J: TRBJ1-1
size: -
CDR3: CASRSRQIEAFF
DNA: TGTGCCAGCAGAAGCCGACAAATTGAAGCTTTCTTT

V: TRBV19
D: -
J: TRBJ2-7
size: -
CDR3: CASSSTGPYEQYF
DNA: TGTGCCAGTAGTTCCACAGGGCCCTACGAGCAGTACTTC

V: TRBV7-2
D: TRBD1
J: TRBJ1-5
size: -
CDR3: CASSHRQGAFNQPQHF
DNA: TGTGCCAGCAGCCATAGACAGGGGGCCTTCAATCAGCCCCAGCATTTT

V: TRBV5-8
D: -
J: TRBJ1-2
size: -
CDR3: CASSLVPGRAIYGYTF
DNA: TGTGCCAGCAGCTTGGTCCCGGGGAGGGCCATCTATGGCTACACCTTC

V: TRBV18
D: -
J: TRBJ1-1
size: -
CDR3: CASSPSFGGDTEAFF
DNA: TGTGCCAGCTCACCAAGTTTTGGAGGGGACACTGAAGCTTTCTTT

V: TRBV28
D: TRBD1
J: TRBJ2-7
size: -
CDR3: CASSLWGQGNEQYF
DNA: TGTGCCAGCAGTTTATGGGGACAGGGGAACGAGCAGTACTTC

V: TRBV5-5
D: TRBD1
J: TRBJ1-4
size: -
CDR3: CASSSDRGSTNEKLFF
DNA: TGTGCCAGCAGCTCGGACAGGGGATCAACTAATGAAAAACTGTTTTTT

V: TRBV4-3
D: -
J: TRBJ1-6
size: few
CDR3: CASSQDRGNSPLHF
DNA: TGCGCCAGCAGCCAAGACAGGGGAAATTCACCCCTCCACTTT

V: TRBV4-3
D: -
J: TRBJ2-6
size: -
CDR3: CASSQGLGRSGANVLTF
DNA: TGCGCCAGCAGCCAAGGGCTCGGGAGATCTGGGGCCAACGTCCTGACTTTC

V: TRBV11-1
D: TRBD2
J: TRBJ2-3
size: -
CDR3: CASSLETSGGTDTQYF
DNA: TGTGCCAGCAGCTTAGAGACTAGCGGGGGCACAGATACGCAGTATTTT

V: TRBV7-2
D: -
J: TRBJ2-2
size: -
CDR3: CASSSSWFRAIDTGELFF
DNA: TGTGCCAGCAGCTCCTCCTGGTTCAGGGCTATCGACACCGGGGAGCTGTTTTTT

V: TRBV29-1
D: -
J: TRBJ1-5
size: -
CDR3: CSVEFRGLDLSNQPQHF
DNA: TGCAGCGTTGAATTTCGCGGGCTCGACCTAAGCAATCAGCCCCAGCATTTT

V: TRBV27
D: TRBD1
J: TRBJ2-7
size: -
CDR3: CASSITGTGVGEQYF
DNA: TGTGCCAGCAGTATTACCGGGACAGGTGTGGGCGAGCAGTACTTC

V: TRBV28
D: TRBD1
J: TRBJ2-7
size: -
CDR3: CASSAVRADREPEQYF
DNA: TGTGCCAGCAGTGCCGTTAGGGCGGACAGGGAACCCGAGCAGTACTTC

V: TRBV7-3
D: TRBD2
J: TRBJ2-3
size: -
CDR3: CASSFSGATDTQYF
DNA: TGTGCCAGCAGCTTTAGCGGGGCCACAGATACGCAGTATTTT

V: TRBV9
D: -
J: TRBJ1-2
size: few
CDR3: CASSFTGNYGYTF
DNA: TGTGCCAGCAGCTTCACAGGGAACTATGGCTACACCTTC

V: TRBV6-5
D: TRBD1
J: TRBJ1-2
size: -
CDR3: CASRTYDRGRGYTF
DNA: TGTGCCAGCAGGACTTATGACAGGGGGCGAGGCTACACCTTC

V: TRBV19
D: -
J: TRBJ1-1
size: -
CDR3: CASSIFLTRGNTEAFF
DNA: TGTGCCAGTAGTATATTCCTTACCAGGGGGAACACTGAAGCTTTCTTT

V: TRBV18
D: -
J: TRBJ1-2
size: -
CDR3: CASSPPLGTTNYGYTF
DNA: TGTGCCAGCTCACCACCTTTGGGGACAACGAACTATGGCTACACCTTC

V: TRBV4-2
D: TRBD1
J: TRBJ2-7
size: -
CDR3: CASSRDRVLEQYF
DNA: TGTGCCAGCAGCCGAGACAGGGTTCTCGAGCAGTACTTC

V: TRBV7-2
D: TRBD1
J: TRBJ1-2
size: -
CDR3: CASSLQGALSGYTF
DNA: TGTGCCAGCAGTCTACAGGGGGCTCTCTCTGGCTACACCTTC

V: TRBV7-2
D: TRBD2
J: TRBJ2-3
size: -
CDR3: CASSWTSGGADTQYF
DNA: TGTGCCAGCAGCTGGACTAGCGGGGGGGCAGATACGCAGTATTTT

V: TRBV18
D: TRBD2
J: TRBJ2-2
size: once
CDR3: CASSPLGGVNTGELFF
DNA: TGTGCCAGCTCACCCCTCGGGGGGGTTAACACCGGGGAGCTGTTTTTT

V: TRBV6-5
D: -
J: TRBJ2-5
size: -
CDR3: CASRGTLQETQYF
DNA: TGTGCCAGCAGGGGGACTCTTCAAGAGACCCAGTACTTC

V: TRBV6-5
D: -
J: TRBJ1-1
size: -
CDR3: CASSELVRGSEAFF
DNA: TGTGCCAGCAGTGAACTCGTTCGGGGATCTGAAGCTTTCTTT

V: TRBV6-5
D: TRBD2
J: TRBJ2-7
size: -
CDR3: CASSPTGGRRSEQYF
DNA: TGTGCCAGCAGCCCCACGGGGGGGCGTCGCTCCGAGCAGTACTTC

V: TRBV5-1
D: TRBD1
J: TRBJ2-7
size: few
CDR3: CASRPTGGRPYEQYF
DNA: TGCGCCAGCAGACCTACAGGGGGCAGGCCCTACGAGCAGTACTTC

V: TRBV5-1
D: TRBD2
J: TRBJ2-1
size: -
CDR3: CASSSGTSRGNEQFF
DNA: TGCGCCAGCAGTTCCGGGACTAGCAGGGGTAATGAGCAGTTCTTC

V: TRBV6-5
D: -
J: TRBJ1-1
size: -
CDR3: CASSYLTRTEAFF
DNA: TGTGCCAGCAGTTACCTTACCCGGACTGAAGCTTTCTTT

V: TRBV4-1
D: TRBD1
J: TRBJ1-1
size: few
CDR3: CASSQVPTGGGNTEAFF
DNA: TGCGCCAGCAGCCAAGTCCCTACAGGGGGCGGGAACACTGAAGCTTTCTTT

V: TRBV2
D: -
J: TRBJ2-1
size: -
CDR3: CASSERGRYNEQFF
DNA: TGTGCCAGCAGTGAGCGGGGACGGTATAATGAGCAGTTCTTC

V: TRBV10-1
D: -
J: TRBJ1-5
size: -
CDR3: CASSLDSNQPQHF
DNA: TGCGCCAGCAGTCTGGACTCAAATCAGCCCCAGCATTTT

V: TRBV5-4
D: TRBD1
J: TRBJ1-4
size: few
CDR3: CASSLAGGANEKLFF
DNA: TGTGCCAGCAGCTTAGCAGGGGGCGCGAATGAAAAACTGTTTTTT

V: TRBV27
D: TRBD1
J: TRBJ1-5
size: few
CDR3: CASRPGTVNSNQPQHF
DNA: TGTGCCAGCAGGCCCGGGACAGTCAATAGCAATCAGCCCCAGCATTTT

V: TRBV9
D: TRBD1
J: TRBJ1-6
size: -
CDR3: CASSAGQGAVPLHF
DNA: TGTGCCAGCAGCGCCGGACAGGGCGCGGTACCCCTCCACTTT

V: TRBV9
D: -
J: TRBJ1-1
size: -
CDR3: CASSPQAGLNTEAFF
DNA: TGTGCCAGCAGCCCTCAGGCAGGTTTGAACACTGAAGCTTTCTTT

V: TRBV7-6
D: TRBD2
J: TRBJ2-1
size: -
CDR3: CASSLGAIRGGPNEQFF
DNA: TGTGCCAGCAGCTTAGGGGCCATACGGGGGGGCCCCAATGAGCAGTTCTTC

V: TRBV2
D: -
J: TRBJ1-1
size: few
CDR3: CASGQRGSLNTEAFF
DNA: TGTGCCAGCGGCCAACGGGGGAGCTTGAACACTGAAGCTTTCTTT

V: TRBV9
D: TRBD1
J: TRBJ1-2
size: -
CDR3: CASSGTGVGYTF
DNA: TGTGCCAGCAGTGGGACAGGGGTTGGCTACACCTTC

V: TRBV6-1
D: -
J: TRBJ2-1
size: -
CDR3: CASMAGSYNEQFF
DNA: TGTGCCAGCATGGCGGGGTCCTACAATGAGCAGTTCTTC

V: TRBV7-8
D: -
J: TRBJ1-5
size: -
CDR3: CASREGRGRSNQPQHF
DNA: TGTGCCAGCAGAGAGGGGAGGGGACGGAGCAATCAGCCCCAGCATTTT

V: TRBV7-6
D: TRBD1
J: TRBJ1-4
size: -
CDR3: CASSLTWTGGEKLFF
DNA: TGTGCCAGCAGCTTAACCTGGACAGGGGGAGAAAAACTGTTTTTT

V: TRBV5-1
D: -
J: TRBJ1-1
size: -
CDR3: CASSAGFTEAFF
DNA: TGCGCCAGCAGCGCAGGGTTTACTGAAGCTTTCTTT

V: TRBV15
D: TRBD2
J: TRBJ2-3
size: -
CDR3: CATSRGGGGATDTQYF
DNA: TGTGCCACCAGCAGAGGGGGCGGGGGAGCCACAGATACGCAGTATTTT

V: TRBV5-1
D: -
J: TRBJ2-7
size: -
CDR3: CASSSGGQVFYEQYF
DNA: TGCGCCAGCAGCTCGGGGGGACAGGTTTTCTACGAGCAGTACTTC

V: TRBV28
D: -
J: TRBJ1-2
size: -
CDR3: CASSTSGRRAYGYTF
DNA: TGTGCCAGCAGTACCTCAGGGAGGCGGGCTTATGGCTACACCTTC

V: TRBV19
D: -
J: TRBJ1-1
size: few
CDR3: CASSFRNTEAFF
DNA: TGTGCCAGTAGTTTTCGTAACACTGAAGCTTTCTTT

V: TRBV5-6
D: TRBD1
J: TRBJ2-7
size: -
CDR3: CASSSLRDSKIYEQYF
DNA: TGTGCCAGCAGCTCCCTCCGGGACAGCAAAATTTACGAGCAGTACTTC

V: TRBV18
D: -
J: TRBJ1-3
size: -
CDR3: CASSSIFQGISGNTIYF
DNA: TGTGCCAGCTCAAGTATTTTCCAGGGCATCTCTGGAAACACCATATATTTT

V: TRBV6-1
D: -
J: TRBJ1-3
size: -
CDR3: CASSQAGAGGNTIYF
DNA: TGTGCCAGCAGCCAAGCGGGGGCTGGTGGAAACACCATATATTTT

V: TRBV28
D: -
J: TRBJ1-6
size: -
CDR3: CASSLRDSPNSPLHF
DNA: TGTGCCAGCAGTTTGCGTGACAGCCCTAATTCACCCCTCCACTTT

V: TRBV10-3
D: -
J: TRBJ2-1
size: -
CDR3: CAISDVLNEQFF
DNA: TGTGCCATCAGTGACGTACTCAATGAGCAGTTCTTC

V: TRBV4-3
D: -
J: TRBJ2-2
size: -
CDR3: CASSQVTGGELFF
DNA: TGCGCCAGCAGCCAAGTGACGGGCGGGGAGCTGTTTTTT

V: TRBV5-8
D: -
J: TRBJ1-2
size: once
CDR3: CASSGSLVVRNYGYTF
DNA: TGTGCCAGCAGCGGATCCTTGGTCGTGCGGAACTATGGCTACACCTTC

V: TRBV27
D: TRBD1
J: TRBJ1-4
size: -
CDR3: CASGDRGLEKLFF
DNA: TGTGCCAGCGGGGACAGGGGGCTTGAAAAACTGTTTTTT